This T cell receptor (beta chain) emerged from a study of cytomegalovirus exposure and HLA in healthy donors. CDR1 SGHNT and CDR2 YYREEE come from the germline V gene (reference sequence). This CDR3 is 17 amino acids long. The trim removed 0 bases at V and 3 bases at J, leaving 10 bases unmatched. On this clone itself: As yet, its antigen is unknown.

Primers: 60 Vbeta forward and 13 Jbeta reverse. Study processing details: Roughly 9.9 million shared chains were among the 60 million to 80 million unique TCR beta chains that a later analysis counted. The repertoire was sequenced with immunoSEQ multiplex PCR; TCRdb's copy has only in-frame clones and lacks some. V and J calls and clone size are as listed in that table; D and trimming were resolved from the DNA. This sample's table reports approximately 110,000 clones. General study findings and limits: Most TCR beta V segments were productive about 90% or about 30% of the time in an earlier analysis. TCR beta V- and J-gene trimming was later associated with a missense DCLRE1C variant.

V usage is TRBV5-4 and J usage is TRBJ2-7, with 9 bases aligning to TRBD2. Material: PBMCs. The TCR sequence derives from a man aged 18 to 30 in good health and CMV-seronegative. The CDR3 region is CASSLELAGVDSYEQYF. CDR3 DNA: TGTGCCAGCAGCTTGGAATTAGCGGGGGTGGATAGCTACGAGCAGTACTTC.